This TCR beta chain was sequenced during a study of cytomegalovirus exposure and HLA in healthy donors (dated by TCRdb to the late 2010s). Describing the broader study: The roughly 700 repertoires of the first cohort and the approximately 130 validation repertoires were produced on the same platform, according to a later analysis. The aim of the study was to test whether cataloging public T cell receptors could identify signatures of past pathogen exposure. Besides the first cohort of hundreds of subjects, a separate validation cohort made up of 120 or so different subjects was used. High-throughput TCR immunosequencing, statistical association of individual TCRs with disease status, and machine learning were combined to predict cytomegalovirus infection status. Overall results and qualifications from the work: The classifier was reported to diagnose cytomegalovirus status with high specificity and sensitivity in both the original cohort and the validation cohort. In a later analysis, TCRs clustered in the first cohort were found to also tend to co-occur in the 120 validation repertoires, with 94% of cluster scores above 0. According to the authors, the approach could potentially be generalized to other disease states and immunological phenotypes. A few of the identified cytomegalovirus-associated TCR beta chains were confirmed in vitro to be specific for cytomegalovirus antigens. A total of 164 TCR beta chains were listed by the study as associated with cytomegalovirus. Across donors, most TCR sequences were observed very rarely, whereas some public TCRs were present in many individuals. A later analysis had no HLA typing for the validation cohort, so co-occurrence there was scored across all 110 or so repertoires.

Worth noting for this clone: Its target antigen remains unknown. Base qualities are not at hand, and no much larger clone is one base apart.

Library prep was done by the immunoSEQ multiplex PCR assay. The original pipeline was this. A statistical classification framework was built for diagnosing cytomegalovirus status from the catalog of TCR beta chain sequences. Here the immuneACCESS table is served through TCRdb, limited to in-frame sequences with V and J called. Missing clones are a known gap in these copies; in checked studies unresolved V genes cover under half, and the rest lacks a known reason. Clone size and the V and J calls come from that table; the DNA yielded D and trimming. The sample table lists some 240,000 clones, 86% of them with a count of one. Of the sample, 0.95% to 1.5% falls within the top ten clones. The donors were included in the validation cohort of roughly 120 subjects, a group kept apart from the 666-subject first cohort. The junction carries 5 bases between V and J, which are trimmed by 2 bases and 0 bases respectively. The CDR3 starts with the cysteine, ends with the phenylalanine, and has 13 residues. The retained sequence is limited to the CDR3, 39 bases, with the frame set at the first base. CDR1 and CDR2 are read off the germline V gene (reference sequence) as GTSNPN and SVGIG.

The chain was built from TRBV30 and TRBJ1-3; the D gene assignment is ambiguous. The sample comprised PBMCs. The receptor's source is a woman under 40 in good health and CMV-seropositive. The encoded CDR3 is CAWSLSSGNTIYF. The DNA sequence is TGTGCCTGGAGTCTCAGCTCTGGAAACACCATATATTTT.